This record covers a single T cell receptor (beta chain). As yet, its antigen is unknown. This sample is part of a study of shared clonotypes between healthy human individuals. General observations from the study: Collection of samples was limited to blood; tissue repertoires likely differ.

Per the authors' pipeline: Filtering was not the same, since immunoSEQ gave junction-only sequences without quality scores. Sequencing was performed with immunoSEQ multiplex PCR; in TCRdb, only in-frame clones are kept and a portion is missing. V and J calls and clone size come straight from that table; D and trimming were deduced from the DNA. Of about 2 million clones detected, over 85% appear once; the ten largest clones hold 0.13%. The TCR sequence derives from a man between 18 and 29 years old in good health. The sample comprised naive CD4+ T cells sorted from blood. This sample's subset: CD45RA+ positively selected.

In nucleotides, the CDR3 is TGTGCCAGCAGTGGGATTCCGGGACAGGGGGCGGAGAAGACTGAAGCTTTCTTT. Protein: CASSGIPGQGAEKTEAFF. The chain is built from TRBV25-1 and TRBJ1-1, with 12 nucleotides matching TRBD1. CDR1 and CDR2 (germline): MGHDK, SYGVNS. The CDR3 extends over 18 amino acids. After removal of 4 bases from V and 5 bases from J, the junction contained 14 bases not matched to a gene.